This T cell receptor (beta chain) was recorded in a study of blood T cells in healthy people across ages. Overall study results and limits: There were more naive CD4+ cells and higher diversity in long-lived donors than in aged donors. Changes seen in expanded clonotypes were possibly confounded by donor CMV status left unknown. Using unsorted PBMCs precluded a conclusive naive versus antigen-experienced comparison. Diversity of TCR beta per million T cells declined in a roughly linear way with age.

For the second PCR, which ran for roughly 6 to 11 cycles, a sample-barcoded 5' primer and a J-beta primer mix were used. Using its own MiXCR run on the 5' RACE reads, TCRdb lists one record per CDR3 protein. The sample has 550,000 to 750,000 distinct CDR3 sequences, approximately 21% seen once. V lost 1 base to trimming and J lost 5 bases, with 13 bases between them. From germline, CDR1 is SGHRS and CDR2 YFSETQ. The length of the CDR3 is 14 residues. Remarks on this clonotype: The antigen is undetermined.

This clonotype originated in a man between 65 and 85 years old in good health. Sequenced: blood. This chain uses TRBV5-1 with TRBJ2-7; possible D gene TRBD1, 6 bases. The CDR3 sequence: CASSLQGHNHEQYF. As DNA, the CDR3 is TGCGCCAGCAGCTTGCAGGGACATAACCACGAGCAGTACTTC.